The rows below give T cell receptor beta chains drawn from one sample of a study of T cell repertoires in cytomegalovirus infection. Their cognate antigens are unknown. TCRdb recomputed calls from the reads with MiXCR, one row per CDR3 protein. This sample has about half a million distinct CDR3 sequences, with 40% to 50% found just once. Sequencing used cultured PBMCs, obtained from culture after CMV antigen stimulation. The receptors originated from a human donor in good health (CMV status not recorded). Some clones in this sample may be carry-over from other donors' samples. The CDR3 runs from the conserved cysteine through the conserved F or W. The D gene is left open where the match is weak. Where a row states a size, it is once, few, many or the class of an expanded clone; other rows omit it.

j_call | v_call | d_call | clone_size | cdr3_nt | cdr3_aa
TRBJ1-6 | TRBV5-6 | - | - | TGTGCCAGCAGCGCCGCCGGGACTCCTCCCCACTTT | CASSAAGTPPHF
TRBJ2-3 | TRBV7-2 | - | many | TGTGCCAGCAGCTTAGGCGGCCTGAACACAGATACGCAGTATTTT | CASSLGGLNTDTQYF
TRBJ1-2 | TRBV7-8 | - | few | TGTGCCAGCAGCTTAGATCCCGCCACACGGGTCCTATATGGCTACACCTTC | CASSLDPATRVLYGYTF
TRBJ2-2 | TRBV7-2 | - | - | TGTGCCAGCAGGCTCCGGGGTCCTTCCGGGGAGCTGTTTTTT | CASRLRGPSGELFF
TRBJ2-7 | TRBV6-5 | TRBD1 | once | TGTGCCAGCAGTTCACAGGGGGCGCTTAGCGAGCAGTACTTC | CASSSQGALSEQYF
TRBJ2-7 | TRBV6-1 | - | - | TGTGCCAGCAGATCGGTAATTAACGAGCAGTACTTC | CASRSVINEQYF
TRBJ1-1 | TRBV5-6 | TRBD1 | - | TGTGCCAGCAGCCCCGACAGGGTCACTGAAGCTTTCTTT | CASSPDRVTEAFF
TRBJ2-5 | TRBV11-3 | - | - | TGTGCCAGCAGCTTAGGCGGCGGCTGGGAACAAGAGACCCAGTACTTC | CASSLGGGWEQETQYF
TRBJ1-6 | TRBV27 | TRBD1 | - | TGTGCCAGCAGTTCTGATTGGGACAGGGCCCAACCCCTCCACTTT | CASSSDWDRAQPLHF
TRBJ1-1 | TRBV7-9 | - | - | TGTGCCAGCAGCCGAAATGCGGTGAACACTGAAGCTTTCTTT | CASSRNAVNTEAFF
TRBJ2-3 | TRBV27 | - | few | TGTGCCAGCACTAATATAGAAGAAGCTAGCACAGATACGCAGTATTTT | CASTNIEEASTDTQYF
TRBJ2-3 | TRBV12-3/TRBV12-4 | TRBD2 | - | TGTGCCAGCACCCTAATCAGCGGGGCCGCCGGTACGCAGTATTTT | CASTLISGAAGTQYF
TRBJ2-1 | TRBV7-2 | TRBD1 | - | TGTGCCAGCAGCCCGGCCGGGACAGCCCTGGGCAATGAGCAGTTCTTC | CASSPAGTALGNEQFF
TRBJ1-2 | TRBV7-2 | - | - | TGTGCCACGTCTTCGAAACAAAATTACTATGGCTACACCTTC | CATSSKQNYYGYTF
TRBJ2-3 | TRBV19 | - | few | TGTGCCAGTAGCCAGGGGCTTGGAGATACGCAGTATTTT | CASSQGLGDTQYF
TRBJ1-6 | TRBV5-4 | TRBD1 | - | TGTGCCAGCAGCCCGGGCGGACAGGGGAATTCACCCCTCCACTTT | CASSPGGQGNSPLHF
TRBJ2-5 | TRBV19 | TRBD2 | once | TGTGCCAGTAGTATGTCGTCCGGGGGGGGCCGGGAGACCCAGTACTTC | CASSMSSGGGRETQYF
TRBJ1-2 | TRBV7-2 | TRBD1 | - | TGTGCCAGCAGCTTAGCGAGGGGACAGGCCAGCTATGGCTACACCTTC | CASSLARGQASYGYTF
TRBJ2-7 | TRBV19 | TRBD1 | - | TGTGCCAGTAGTACGTCCGGGACAGGGACATACGAGCAGTACTTC | CASSTSGTGTYEQYF
TRBJ2-7 | TRBV12-3/TRBV12-4 | TRBD1 | many | TGTGCCAGCAGCCCAGACAGGGGGCTTTACGAGCAGTACTTC | CASSPDRGLYEQYF
TRBJ1-5 | TRBV7-2 | TRBD1 | many | TGTGCCAGCAGCGGCCCTAACACAGGGGCGCAGCCCCAGCATTTT | CASSGPNTGAQPQHF
TRBJ2-1 | TRBV5-1 | TRBD2 | - | TGCGCCAGCAGCTTGGATGGACTAGCGGGAGTGAAGCAGTTCTTC | CASSLDGLAGVKQFF
TRBJ2-3 | TRBV5-4 | TRBD2 | many | TGTGCCAGCAGCTTCGGACTAGCGGGCACAGATACGCAGTATTTT | CASSFGLAGTDTQYF